This T cell receptor (beta chain) was identified during a study of response to subunit inactivated influenza vaccine. This clonotype showed up just a few times. TCRdb analysed the RT-PCR reads with MiXCR anew, one entry per CDR3 protein. The sample carries about 700,000 distinct CDR3 sequences, about 15% recorded once. The CDR3 consists of 16 residues. Germline V gene data show CDR1 as SQVTM and CDR2 as ANQGSEA. V dropped 0 bases and J dropped 1 base, with 13 bases sitting between them. The material sequenced was PBMCs from blood, taken around two weeks before vaccination. V usage is TRBV29-1 and J usage is TRBJ2-1; D is possibly TRBD1 (6 bases). The sequence was collected from a man over 45 who received an inactivated influenza vaccine. The CDR3 DNA reads TGCAGCGTTGAAGATCGAGGGGGAGATTCCTACAATGAGCAGTTCTTC. Its translation: CSVEDRGGDSYNEQFF.